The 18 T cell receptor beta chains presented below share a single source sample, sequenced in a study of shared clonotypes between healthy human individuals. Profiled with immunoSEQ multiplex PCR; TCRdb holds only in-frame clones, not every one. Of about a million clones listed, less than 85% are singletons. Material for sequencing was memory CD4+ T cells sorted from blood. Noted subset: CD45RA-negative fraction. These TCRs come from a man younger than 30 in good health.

The CDR3 nucleotides are TGTGCCAGCAGCTTACTAGCGGGGGGGCGAAACACCGGGGAGCTGTTTTTT. The encoded protein is CASSLLAGGRNTGELFF. The chain uses TRBV5-4 and TRBJ2-2; 13 bases map to TRBD2. This CDR3 spans 17 amino acids. V dropped 2 bases and J dropped 2; count of bases not matched to a gene: 3. CDR1 and CDR2 (germline): SGHNT, YYREEE (reference sequence). Drawing the rest from reference TRBV5-4 and TRBJ2-2, the complete variable domain is ETGVTQSPTHLIKTRGQQVTLRCSSQSGHNTVSWYQQALGQGPQFIFQYYREEENGRGNFPPRFSGLQFPNYSSELNVNALELDDSALYLCASSLLAGGRNTGELFFGEGSRLTVL.

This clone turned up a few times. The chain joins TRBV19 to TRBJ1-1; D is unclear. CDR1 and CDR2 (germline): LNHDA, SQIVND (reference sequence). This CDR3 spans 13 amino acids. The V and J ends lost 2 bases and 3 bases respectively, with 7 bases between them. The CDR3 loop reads CASSISYYTEAFF. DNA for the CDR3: TGTGCCAGTAGTATATCCTACTACACTGAAGCTTTCTTT.

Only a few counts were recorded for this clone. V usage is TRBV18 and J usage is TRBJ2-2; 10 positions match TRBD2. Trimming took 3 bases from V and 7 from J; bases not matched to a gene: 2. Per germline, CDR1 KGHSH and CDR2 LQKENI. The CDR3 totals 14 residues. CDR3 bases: TGTGCCAGCTCACCCCTAGCGGGAGTCGGGGAGCTGTTTTTT. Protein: CASSPLAGVGELFF.

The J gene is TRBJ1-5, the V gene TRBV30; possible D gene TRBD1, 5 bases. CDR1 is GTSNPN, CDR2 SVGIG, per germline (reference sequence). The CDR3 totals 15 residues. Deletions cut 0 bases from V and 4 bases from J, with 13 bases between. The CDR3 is CAWSVTGAENQPQHF. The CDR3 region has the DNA TGTGCCTGGAGTGTTACAGGTGCAGAGAATCAGCCCCAGCATTTT.

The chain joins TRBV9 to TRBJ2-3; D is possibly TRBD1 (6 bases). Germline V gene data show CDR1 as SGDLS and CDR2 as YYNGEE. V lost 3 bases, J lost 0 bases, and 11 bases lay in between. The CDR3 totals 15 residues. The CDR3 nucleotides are TGTGCCAGCAGCGGGGACATTACTAGCACAGATACGCAGTATTTT. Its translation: CASSGDITSTDTQYF.

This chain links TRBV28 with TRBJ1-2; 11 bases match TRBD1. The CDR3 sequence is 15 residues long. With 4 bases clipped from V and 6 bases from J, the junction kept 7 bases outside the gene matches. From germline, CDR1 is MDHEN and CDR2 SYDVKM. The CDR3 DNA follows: TGTGCCAGCAGTTACCCCGGACAGGGGGCGAATGGCTACACCTTC. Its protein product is CASSYPGQGANGYTF.

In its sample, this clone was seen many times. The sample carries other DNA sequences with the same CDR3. The CDR3 region has the DNA TGTGCCAGCAGTGAAGAGGCAGGGGGTAGTGGCTACACCTTC. This gives the protein CASSEEAGGSGYTF. The J gene is TRBJ1-2, the V gene TRBV6-1, with 7 nucleotides matching TRBD1. CDR1 is MNHNS, CDR2 SASEGT, per germline. The V and J ends lost 1 base and 7 bases, in that order; junction bases with no gene match: 6. The CDR3 is 14 residues long.

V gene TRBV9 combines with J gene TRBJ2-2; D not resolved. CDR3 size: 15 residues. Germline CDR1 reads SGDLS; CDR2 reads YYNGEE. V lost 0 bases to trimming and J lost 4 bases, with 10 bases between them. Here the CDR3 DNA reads TGTGCCAGCAGCGTAGGAGGACGCGGCACCGGGGAGCTGTTTTTT. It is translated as CASSVGGRGTGELFF.

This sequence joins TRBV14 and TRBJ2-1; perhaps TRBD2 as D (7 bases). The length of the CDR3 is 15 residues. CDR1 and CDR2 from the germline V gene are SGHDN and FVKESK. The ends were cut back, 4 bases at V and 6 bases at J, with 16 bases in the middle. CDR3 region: CASSRGGGPGNEQFF. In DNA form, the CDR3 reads TGTGCCAGCAGCCGAGGGGGGGGGCCCGGCAATGAGCAGTTCTTC. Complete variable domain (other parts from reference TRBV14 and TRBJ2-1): EAGVTQFPSHSVIEKGQTVTLRCDPISGHDNLYWYRRVMGKEIKFLLHFVKESKQDESGMPNNRFLAERTGGTYSTLKVQPAELEDSGVYFCASSRGGGPGNEQFFGPGTRLTVL.

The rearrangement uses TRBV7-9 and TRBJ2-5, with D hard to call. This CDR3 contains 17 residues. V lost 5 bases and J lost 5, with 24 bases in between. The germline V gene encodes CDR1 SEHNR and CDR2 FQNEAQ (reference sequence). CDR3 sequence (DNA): TGTGCCAGCAGCCCGTCAGTCGGGCGTTATAACGGGGAGACCCAGTACTTC. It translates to CASSPSVGRYNGETQYF.

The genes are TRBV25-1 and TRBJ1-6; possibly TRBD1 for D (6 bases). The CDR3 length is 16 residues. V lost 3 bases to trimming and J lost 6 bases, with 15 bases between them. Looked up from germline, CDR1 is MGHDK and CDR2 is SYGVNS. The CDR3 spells CASSEAGQRFNSPLHF. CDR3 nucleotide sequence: TGTGCCAGCAGTGAGGCCGGACAGAGATTTAATTCACCCCTCCACTTT.

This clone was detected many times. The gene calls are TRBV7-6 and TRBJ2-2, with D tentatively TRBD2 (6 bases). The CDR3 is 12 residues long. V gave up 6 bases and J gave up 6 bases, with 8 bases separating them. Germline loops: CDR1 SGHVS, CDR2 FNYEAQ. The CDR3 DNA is TGTGCCAGCAGTCCGGGGGCCGGGGAGCTGTTTTTT. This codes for CASSPGAGELFF.

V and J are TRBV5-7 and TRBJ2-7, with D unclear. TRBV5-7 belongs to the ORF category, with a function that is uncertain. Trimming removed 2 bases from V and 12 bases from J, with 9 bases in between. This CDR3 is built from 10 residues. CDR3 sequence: CASSFPHGYF. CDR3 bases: TGTGCCAGCAGCTTTCCTCACGGGTACTTC.

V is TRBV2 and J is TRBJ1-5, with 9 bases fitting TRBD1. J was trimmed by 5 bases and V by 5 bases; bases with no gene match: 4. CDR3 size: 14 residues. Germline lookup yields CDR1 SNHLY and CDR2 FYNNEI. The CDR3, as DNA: TGTGCCAGCAGTCTGGGACAGGGCTATCAGCCCCAGCATTTT. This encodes CASSLGQGYQPQHF.

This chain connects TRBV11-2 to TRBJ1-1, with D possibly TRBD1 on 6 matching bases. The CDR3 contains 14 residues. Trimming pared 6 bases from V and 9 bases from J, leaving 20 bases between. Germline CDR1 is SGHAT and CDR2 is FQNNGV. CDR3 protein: CASSSIRDKAQAFF. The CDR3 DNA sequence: TGTGCCAGCAGTAGTATCCGGGACAAAGCCCAAGCTTTCTTT. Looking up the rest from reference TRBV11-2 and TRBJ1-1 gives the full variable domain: EAGVAQSPRYKIIEKRQSVAFWCNPISGHATLYWYQQILGQGPKLLIQFQNNGVVDDSQLPKDRFSAERLKGVDSTLKIQPAKLEDSAVYLCASSSIRDKAQAFFGQGTRLTVV.

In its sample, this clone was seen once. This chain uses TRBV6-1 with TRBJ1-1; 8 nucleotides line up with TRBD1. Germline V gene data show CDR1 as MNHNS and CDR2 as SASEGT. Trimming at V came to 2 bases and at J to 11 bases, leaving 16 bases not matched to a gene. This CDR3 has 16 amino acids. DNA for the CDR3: TGTGCCAGCAGTGAAACTCTTTTACAGGGGGTTAATCTCGCTTTCTTT. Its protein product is CASSETLLQGVNLAFF.

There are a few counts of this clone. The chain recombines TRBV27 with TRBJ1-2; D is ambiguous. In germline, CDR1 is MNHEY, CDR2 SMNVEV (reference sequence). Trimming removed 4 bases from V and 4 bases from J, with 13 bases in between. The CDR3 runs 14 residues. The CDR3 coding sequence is TGTGCCAGCAGTTCCCTCTGGGATACCTATGGCTACACCTTC. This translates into CASSSLWDTYGYTF.

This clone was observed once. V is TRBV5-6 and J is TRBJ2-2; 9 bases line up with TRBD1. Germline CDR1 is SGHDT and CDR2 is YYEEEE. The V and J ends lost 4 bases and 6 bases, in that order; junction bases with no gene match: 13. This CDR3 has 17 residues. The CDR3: CASSQAGTGYSPGELFF. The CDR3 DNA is TGTGCCAGCAGCCAAGCCGGGACAGGGTACTCCCCCGGGGAGCTGTTTTTT.